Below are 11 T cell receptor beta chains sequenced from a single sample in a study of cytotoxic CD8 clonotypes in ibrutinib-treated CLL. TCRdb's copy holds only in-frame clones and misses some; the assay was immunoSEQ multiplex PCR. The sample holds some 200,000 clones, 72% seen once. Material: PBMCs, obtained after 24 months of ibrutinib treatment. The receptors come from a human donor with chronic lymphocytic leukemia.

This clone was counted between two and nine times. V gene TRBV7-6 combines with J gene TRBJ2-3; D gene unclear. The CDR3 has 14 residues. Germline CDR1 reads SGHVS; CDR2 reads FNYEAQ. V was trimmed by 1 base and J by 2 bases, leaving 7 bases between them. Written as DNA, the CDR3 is TGTGCCAGCAGCTTAGATGCTTTCACAGATACGCAGTATTTT. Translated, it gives CASSLDAFTDTQYF.

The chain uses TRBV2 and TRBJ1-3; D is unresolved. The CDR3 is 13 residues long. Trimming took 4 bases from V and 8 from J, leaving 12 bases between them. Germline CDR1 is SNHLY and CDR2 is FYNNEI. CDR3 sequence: CASSALTLDTIYF. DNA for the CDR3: TGTGCCAGCAGTGCATTGACCCTCGACACCATATATTTT.

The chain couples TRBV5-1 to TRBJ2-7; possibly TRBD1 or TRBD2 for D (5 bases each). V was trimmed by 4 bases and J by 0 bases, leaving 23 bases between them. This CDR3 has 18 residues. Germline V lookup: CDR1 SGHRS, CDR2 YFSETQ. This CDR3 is CASSPGRGPISSSYEQYF. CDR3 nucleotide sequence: TGCGCCAGCAGCCCCGGTAGGGGACCCATTTCAAGCTCCTACGAGCAGTACTTC.

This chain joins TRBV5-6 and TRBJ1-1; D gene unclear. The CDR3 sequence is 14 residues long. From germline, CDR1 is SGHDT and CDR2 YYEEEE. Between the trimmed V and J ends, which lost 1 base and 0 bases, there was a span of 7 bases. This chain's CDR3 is CASSLWPLNTEAFF. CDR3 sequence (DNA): TGTGCCAGCAGCTTGTGGCCTCTGAACACTGAAGCTTTCTTT.

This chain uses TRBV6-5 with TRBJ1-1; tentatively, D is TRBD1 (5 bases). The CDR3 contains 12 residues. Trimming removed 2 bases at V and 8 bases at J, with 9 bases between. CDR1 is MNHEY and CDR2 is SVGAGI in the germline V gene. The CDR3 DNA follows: TGTGCCAGCAGTTACGGGACTGCCGAAGCTTTCTTT. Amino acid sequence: CASSYGTAEAFF.

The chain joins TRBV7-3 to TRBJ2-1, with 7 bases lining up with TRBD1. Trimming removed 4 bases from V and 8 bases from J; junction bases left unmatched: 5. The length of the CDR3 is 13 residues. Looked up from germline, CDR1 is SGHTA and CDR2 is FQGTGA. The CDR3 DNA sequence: TGTGCCAGCAGCTCGACAGGGACGTATGAGCAGTTCTTC. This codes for CASSSTGTYEQFF.

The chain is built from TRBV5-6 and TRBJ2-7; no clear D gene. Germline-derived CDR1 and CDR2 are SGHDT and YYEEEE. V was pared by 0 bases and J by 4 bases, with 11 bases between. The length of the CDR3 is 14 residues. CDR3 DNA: TGTGCCAGCAGCTTGGTAGGCAGACCTTACGAGCAGTACTTC. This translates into CASSLVGRPYEQYF.

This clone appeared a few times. CDR3 residues: CASSINRNQETQYF. CDR3 in DNA: TGTGCCAGTAGTATTAACAGGAACCAAGAGACCCAGTACTTC. The rearrangement links TRBV19 to TRBJ2-5; tentative D call: TRBD1 (5 bases). This CDR3 is built from 14 residues. The germline V and J ends were trimmed by 3 bases and 0 bases, with 8 bases remaining between them. Germline values: CDR1 LNHDA, CDR2 SQIVND (reference sequence).

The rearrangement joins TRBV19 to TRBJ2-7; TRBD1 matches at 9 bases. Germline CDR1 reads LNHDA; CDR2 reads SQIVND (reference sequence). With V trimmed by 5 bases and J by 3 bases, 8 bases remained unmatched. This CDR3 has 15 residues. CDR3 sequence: CASSASTGGFYEQYF. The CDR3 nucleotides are TGTGCCAGTAGTGCCTCGACAGGGGGGTTCTACGAGCAGTACTTC.

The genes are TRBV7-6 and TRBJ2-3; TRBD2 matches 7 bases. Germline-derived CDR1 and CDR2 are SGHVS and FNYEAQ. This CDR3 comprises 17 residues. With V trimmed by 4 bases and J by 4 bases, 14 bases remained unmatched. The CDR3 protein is CASSSLTSHMIPDTQYF. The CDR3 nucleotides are TGTGCCAGCAGCTCGCTGACTAGCCACATGATCCCAGATACGCAGTATTTT.

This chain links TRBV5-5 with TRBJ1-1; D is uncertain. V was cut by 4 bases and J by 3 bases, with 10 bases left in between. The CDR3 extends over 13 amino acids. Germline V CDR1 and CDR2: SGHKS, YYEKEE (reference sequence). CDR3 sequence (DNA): TGTGCCAGCAGCACCCACACCTACACTGAAGCTTTCTTT. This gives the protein CASSTHTYTEAFF.